What follows are 27 T cell receptor beta chains derived from one specimen sequenced in a study of graft-versus-host responses after intestinal transplantation. No cognate antigen is known for these TCRs. The method was immunoSEQ multiplex PCR; TCRdb's version includes in-frame clones alone and lacks a portion of them. The sample yields some 39,000 clones, over 90% seen once. The sequencing used unstimulated CD8+ T cells sorted from spleen or lymph node cells, collected before transplant. The origin of the receptors is a human donor who was the organ donor for an intestinal transplant.

This rearrangement joins TRBV11-2 to TRBJ1-2; no definite D call. V was shortened by 5 bases and J by 8 bases, with 15 bases between the two germline ends. Germline CDR1 reads SGHAT; CDR2 reads FQNNGV. This CDR3 contains 13 residues. The CDR3 region is CASSHTPGLGYTF. The CDR3 region has the DNA TGTGCCAGCAGCCATACCCCGGGTCTAGGCTACACCTTC.

The chain is built from TRBV5-5 and TRBJ1-2; 9 nucleotides match TRBD1. Trimming took 4 bases from V and 4 from J; bases not matched to a gene: 5. Per germline, CDR1 SGHKS and CDR2 YYEKEE (reference sequence). The CDR3 is made up of 14 amino acids. The CDR3: CASSPTGGVYGYTF. As DNA, the CDR3 is TGTGCCAGCAGCCCGACAGGGGGAGTCTATGGCTACACCTTC. Supplemented by reference TRBV5-5 and TRBJ1-2, the full variable domain reads DAGVTQSPTHLIKTRGQQVTLRCSPISGHKSVSWYQQVLGQGPQFIFQYYEKEERGRGNFPDRFSARQFPNYSSELNVNALLLGDSALYLCASSPTGGVYGYTFGSGTRLTVV.

The chain recombines TRBV27 with TRBJ1-1; a weak D match, TRBD1 (5 bases). The V end was cut by 5 bases, the J end by 4 bases, with 26 bases between. The CDR3 runs to 18 residues. Germline V gives CDR1 MNHEY, CDR2 SMNVEV (reference sequence). The CDR3 spells CASSPFPPRQTVGTEAFF. The CDR3 coding sequence is TGTGCCAGCAGTCCGTTCCCTCCCCGACAGACAGTGGGCACTGAAGCTTTCTTT.

The rearrangement joins TRBV2 to TRBJ2-2; D remains unclear. The V end lost 0 bases, the J end lost 1 base, and 0 bases lay between the germline ends. The germline gives CDR1 SNHLY, CDR2 FYNNEI. The CDR3 totals 13 residues. DNA of the CDR3: TGTGCCAGCAGTGAAGCGAACACCGGGGAGCTGTTTTTT. As protein: CASSEANTGELFF.

The rearrangement links TRBV4-2 to TRBJ1-1; D is undetermined. Looked up from germline, CDR1 is LGHNA and CDR2 is YNFKEQ. Trimming cost V 0 bases and J 0 bases, with 2 bases left between them. This CDR3 spans 13 amino acids. In DNA, the CDR3 is TGTGCCAGCAGCCAAGAAATGAACACTGAAGCTTTCTTT. This gives the protein CASSQEMNTEAFF.

In its sample, this clone was seen once. V usage is TRBV21-1 and J usage is TRBJ1-5. TRBV21-1 is annotated as a pseudogene. This CDR3 is 22 amino acids long. The CDR3 loop is CASSEKPARAPRLLSGNQPQHF. CDR3 sequence (DNA): TGTGCCAGCAGCGAAAAACCGGCTCGGGCTCCCCGCCTCCTAAGCGGCAATCAGCCCCAGCATTTT.

The chain recombines TRBV6-5 with TRBJ2-7, with 10 positions matching TRBD1. Germline values: CDR1 MNHEY, CDR2 SVGAGI. This CDR3 is built from 15 residues. The J segment lost 3 bases and the V segment lost 5 bases, leaving 7 bases of the junction unmatched. The CDR3 here is CASSGLGTGVYEQYF. The CDR3, as DNA: TGTGCCAGCAGTGGCCTCGGGACAGGGGTCTACGAGCAGTACTTC.

This clone was seen a single time. The chain uses TRBV12-5 and TRBJ1-5, with D unclear. CDR3 length equals 8 residues. CDR1 is LGHNT and CDR2 is FRNRAP in the germline V gene. CDR3 coding DNA: TGTGTCTTCCAGCCCCAGCATTTT. It encodes CVFQPQHF.

The chain links TRBV7-6 to TRBJ1-2; 7 bases align to TRBD1. Trimming cost V 5 bases and J 7 bases; bases outside gene matches: 7. This CDR3 comprises 13 residues. Germline loops: CDR1 SGHVS, CDR2 FNYEAQ. This CDR3 is CASSPTGSIGYTF. For the CDR3, the DNA is TGTGCCAGCAGCCCGACAGGGTCTATTGGCTACACCTTC.

The genes are TRBV5-1 and TRBJ2-7, with TRBD2 matching over 14 bases. Germline CDR1 and CDR2: SGHRS and YFSETQ. The J segment lost 4 bases and the V segment lost 0 bases, leaving 6 bases of the junction unmatched. The CDR3 totals 17 residues. The CDR3 sequence is CASSLVGLAGGHYEQYF. The CDR3 bases are TGCGCCAGCAGCTTGGTTGGACTAGCGGGGGGCCATTACGAGCAGTACTTC. Combining the CDR3 with reference TRBV5-1 and TRBJ2-7 gives the whole variable domain KAGVTQTPRYLIKTRGQQVTLSCSPISGHRSVSWYQQTPGQGLQFLFEYFSETQRNKGNFPGRFSGRQFSNSRSEMNVSTLELGDSALYLCASSLVGLAGGHYEQYFGPGTRLTVT.

The chain employs TRBV11-2 and TRBJ2-7; D not certain. Deletions cut 3 bases from V and 2 bases from J, with 5 bases between. Germline CDR1 and CDR2: SGHAT and FQNNGV. The CDR3 covers 12 residues. Here the CDR3 reads CASSFPAYEQYF. DNA of the CDR3: TGTGCCAGCAGCTTCCCAGCCTACGAGCAGTACTTC.

The chain combines TRBV15 with TRBJ2-1; D is possibly TRBD2 (5 bases). The CDR3 loop spans 14 amino acids. V lost 4 bases and J lost 5, with 12 bases in between. Germline lookup yields CDR1 LNHNV and CDR2 YYDKDF (reference sequence). The CDR3, as DNA: TGTGCCACCAGCAAACGGACTCCCGACAATGAGCAGTTCTTC. Residues: CATSKRTPDNEQFF. Filled out from reference TRBV15 and TRBJ2-1, the complete variable domain reads DAMVIQNPRYQVTQFGKPVTLSCSQTLNHNVMYWYQQKSSQAPKLLFHYYDKDFNNEADTPDNFQSRRPNTSFCFLDIRSPGLGDTAMYLCATSKRTPDNEQFFGPGTRLTVL.

This clone is a singleton in its sample. The V gene is TRBV11-3, the J gene TRBJ2-2; no reliable D call. CDR3 length equals 15 residues. V was pared by 5 bases and J by 6 bases, with 16 bases between. Germline V gene data show CDR1 as SGHNT and CDR2 as YENEEA. CDR3 sequence reads: CASSPRSPGAGELFF. CDR3 DNA: TGTGCCAGCAGCCCTAGGTCCCCAGGCGCCGGGGAGCTGTTTTTT.

This chain connects TRBV7-6 to TRBJ2-1; 7 bases align to TRBD1. After removal of 6 bases from V and 7 bases from J, the junction contained 15 bases not matched to a gene. Per germline, CDR1 SGHVS and CDR2 FNYEAQ. The CDR3 is 16 amino acids. The CDR3 nucleotides read TGTGCCAGCAGTTTACTCGAGATAGGGGGCAAAAATGAGCAGTTCTTC. This gives the protein CASSLLEIGGKNEQFF.

The rearrangement links TRBV4-3 to TRBJ2-7, with 8 bases lining up with TRBD2. Germline lookup yields CDR1 LGHNA and CDR2 YSLEER. The CDR3 loop spans 13 amino acids. The V and J ends lost 1 base and 5 bases, in that order; junction bases with no gene match: 1. The CDR3 protein is CASSQALADEQYF. The CDR3 DNA follows: TGCGCCAGCAGCCAAGCACTAGCGGACGAGCAGTACTTC.

The chain is built from TRBV19 and TRBJ1-1; the D is unclear. Germline V gene data show CDR1 as LNHDA and CDR2 as SQIVND (reference sequence). The germline V and J ends were trimmed by 6 bases and 2 bases, with 7 bases remaining between them. This CDR3 comprises 12 residues. The CDR3, as DNA: TGTGCCAGTAGCCCAGTTAACACTGAAGCTTTCTTT. This codes for CASSPVNTEAFF.

This chain uses TRBV4-1 with TRBJ1-4; TRBD1 agrees at 8 bases. CDR3 length equals 14 residues. V was clipped by 3 bases and J by 8 bases; unmatched bases: 5. Germline CDR1 MGHRA, CDR2 YSYEKL. The CDR3 nucleotides read TGCGCCAGCAGCCAGCAGGGGGCGGAAGAAAAACTGTTTTTT. It specifies CASSQQGAEEKLFF.

The V gene is TRBV10-2, the J gene TRBJ1-2; weak D call: TRBD1 (5 bases). Per the germline V gene, CDR1 is WSHSY and CDR2 is SAAADI. V lost 2 bases and J 10 bases, leaving 11 bases between the germline ends. This CDR3 is built from 12 residues. The CDR3, as DNA: TGCGCCAGCAGTGAGCATGTGGGGGACTACACCTTC. Protein product: CASSEHVGDYTF.

The chain joins TRBV4-3 to TRBJ1-2; 7 nucleotides align to TRBD1. CDR1 is LGHNA and CDR2 is YSLEER in the germline V gene. This CDR3 has 16 amino acids. V shed 5 bases and J 4 bases; nucleotides not matched to a gene: 13. The chain's CDR3 is CASSGDWGRGVYGYTF. Written as DNA, the CDR3 is TGCGCCAGCAGCGGAGATTGGGGCAGGGGGGTCTATGGCTACACCTTC.

The chain recombines TRBV4-1 with TRBJ1-2; D call uncertain. V was trimmed by 0 bases and J by 0 bases, leaving 2 bases between them. The germline V gene has CDR1 MGHRA and CDR2 YSYEKL. This CDR3 is built from 13 residues. The CDR3 nucleotides read TGCGCCAGCAGCCAAGACACTAACTATGGCTACACCTTC. Its protein is CASSQDTNYGYTF.

The chain employs TRBV15 and TRBJ1-4; unclear D gene. Germline assignment: CDR1 LNHNV and CDR2 YYDKDF (reference sequence). Trimming took off 1 base at V and 0 bases at J, with 9 bases between the two ends. The CDR3 extends over 16 amino acids. The CDR3 is CATSRVRGATNEKLFF. The CDR3 DNA follows: TGTGCCACCAGCAGAGTCAGAGGTGCAACTAATGAAAAACTGTTTTTT.

V is TRBV4-3 and J is TRBJ2-4, with 8 bases aligning to TRBD1. The germline CDR1 and CDR2 sequences are LGHNA and YSLEER. V gave up 3 bases and J gave up 0 bases; unmatched junction bases: 7. The CDR3 is made up of 17 amino acids. DNA of the CDR3: TGCGCCAGCAGCCATCGTCTGACAGGGGAAGCCAAAAACATTCAGTACTTC. Protein: CASSHRLTGEAKNIQYF.

The V gene is TRBV19, the J gene TRBJ1-1, with TRBD1 as a possible D gene (5 bases). The CDR3 has 14 residues. The ends were cut back, 1 base at V and 3 bases at J, with 9 bases in the middle. CDR1 and CDR2 (germline): LNHDA, SQIVND (reference sequence). The DNA for the CDR3 is TGTGCCAGTAGTATAGGAGGGACCTACACTGAAGCTTTCTTT. Amino acids: CASSIGGTYTEAFF.

This sequence joins TRBV5-1 and TRBJ1-1; D uncertain. This CDR3 has 15 amino acids. CDR1 and CDR2 (germline): SGHRS, YFSETQ. V lost 4 bases, J lost 0 bases, and 13 bases lay in between. The CDR3 DNA reads TGCGCCAGCAGCCCGGAGGCAGCCTTGAACACTGAAGCTTTCTTT. Amino acid sequence: CASSPEAALNTEAFF.

The CDR3 sequence is CASSRTGGRTEAFF. The CDR3 DNA follows: TGTGCCAGCAGTCGGACAGGGGGCAGGACTGAAGCTTTCTTT. The chain employs TRBV25-1 and TRBJ1-1; TRBD1 agrees at 11 bases. With V trimmed by 5 bases and J by 5 bases, 4 bases remained unmatched. CDR3 length: 14 residues. Germline V CDR1 and CDR2: MGHDK, SYGVNS. The full variable domain, its missing parts supplied by reference TRBV25-1 and TRBJ1-1, is EADIYQTPRYLVIGTGKKITLECSQTMGHDKMYWYQQDPGMELHLIHYSYGVNSTEKGDLSSESTVSRIRTEHFPLTLESARPSHTSQYLCASSRTGGRTEAFFGQGTRLTVV.

This chain joins TRBV4-1 and TRBJ1-2; D perhaps matches TRBD1 (5 bases). Germline loops: CDR1 MGHRA, CDR2 YSYEKL. The CDR3 is made up of 16 amino acids. Trimming took 4 bases from V and 0 from J, leaving 15 bases between them. The CDR3 region has the DNA TGCGCCAGCAGCCCCCTCCTGGGGGAGGCTAACTATGGCTACACCTTC. This encodes CASSPLLGEANYGYTF.

The V call is TRBV5-6, the J call TRBJ1-1; D is possibly TRBD1 (5 bases). V lost 0 bases and J lost 3, with 12 bases in between. CDR1 and CDR2 (germline): SGHDT, YYEEEE. The CDR3 spans 15 residues. The CDR3 DNA follows: TGTGCCAGCAGCTTGGACTCTTTGGGGGACACTGAAGCTTTCTTT. Translation gives CASSLDSLGDTEAFF.